The present T cell receptor (beta chain) was sequenced within a study of blood T cell repertoires in COVID-19. At the level of the study: Donors in the United States, Italy and Spain gave samples during acute or convalescent COVID-19.

CDR1 and CDR2 (germline): SEHNR, FQNEAQ (reference sequence). The ends lost 8 bases at V and 2 bases at J; junction bases unmatched: 7. This CDR3 region has 16 residues. Methods used by the authors: For nucleated cells, counts were estimated from reference gene primer amplification. Some clones are missing from TCRdb's copy, which holds only in-frame ones; the method was immunoSEQ multiplex PCR. V, J and clone size derive from that table, while D and trimming were established from the DNA sequence. The sample carries 150,000 to 160,000 clones, roughly 84% recorded once. One Seattle source followed patients from active infection through their disease course. This clone was seen only a few times.

The sample was peripheral blood. This sequence was found in a woman aged 55 to 70 with COVID-19, enrolled during active disease. The V call is TRBV7-9, the J call TRBJ2-7; 15 bases align to TRBD2. CDR3: CASAAGLAGGTYEQYF. CDR3 coding DNA: TGTGCCAGCGCAGCGGGACTAGCGGGAGGCACCTACGAGCAGTACTTC.